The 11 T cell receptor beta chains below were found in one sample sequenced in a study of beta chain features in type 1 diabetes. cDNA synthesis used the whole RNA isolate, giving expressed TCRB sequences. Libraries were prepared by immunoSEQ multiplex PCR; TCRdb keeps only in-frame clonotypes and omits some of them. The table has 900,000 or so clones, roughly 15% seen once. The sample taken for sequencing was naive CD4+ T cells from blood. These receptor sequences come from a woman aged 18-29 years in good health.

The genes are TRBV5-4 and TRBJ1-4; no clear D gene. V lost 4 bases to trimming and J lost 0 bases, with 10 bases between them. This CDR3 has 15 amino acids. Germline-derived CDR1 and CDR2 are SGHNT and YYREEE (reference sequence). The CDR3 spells CASSINSATNEKLFF. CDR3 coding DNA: TGTGCCAGCAGCATAAACAGTGCAACTAATGAAAAACTGTTTTTT.

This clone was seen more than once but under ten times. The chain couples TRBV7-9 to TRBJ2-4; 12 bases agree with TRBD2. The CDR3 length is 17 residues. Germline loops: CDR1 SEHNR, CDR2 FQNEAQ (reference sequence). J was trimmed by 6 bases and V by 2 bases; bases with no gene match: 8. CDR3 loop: CASSLQLAGGAVNIQYF. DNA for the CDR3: TGTGCCAGCAGCTTACAGCTAGCGGGAGGGGCGGTAAACATTCAGTACTTC.

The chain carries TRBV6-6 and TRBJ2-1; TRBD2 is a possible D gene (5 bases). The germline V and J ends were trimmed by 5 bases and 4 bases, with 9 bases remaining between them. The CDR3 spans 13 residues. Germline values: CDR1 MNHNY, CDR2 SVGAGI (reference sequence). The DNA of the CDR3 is TGTGCCAGCAGTCCCCGAGGGTACAATGAGCAGTTCTTC. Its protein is CASSPRGYNEQFF.

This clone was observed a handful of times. Here the CDR3 reads CASSLTGISHEAFF. In DNA form, the CDR3 reads TGTGCCAGCAGCTTAACAGGGATCTCCCATGAAGCTTTCTTT. The chain employs TRBV7-2 and TRBJ1-1; possibly TRBD1 for D (6 bases). Trimming shortened V by 2 bases and J by 7 bases, and 14 bases separated the two germline ends. Germline CDR1 reads SGHTA; CDR2 reads FQGNSA. The CDR3 extends over 14 amino acids.

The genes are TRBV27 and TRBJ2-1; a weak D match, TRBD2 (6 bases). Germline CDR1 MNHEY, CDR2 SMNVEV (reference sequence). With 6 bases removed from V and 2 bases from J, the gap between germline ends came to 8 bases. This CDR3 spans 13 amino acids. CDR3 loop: CASRPGAYNEQFF. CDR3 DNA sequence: TGTGCCAGCAGGCCGGGGGCCTACAATGAGCAGTTCTTC.

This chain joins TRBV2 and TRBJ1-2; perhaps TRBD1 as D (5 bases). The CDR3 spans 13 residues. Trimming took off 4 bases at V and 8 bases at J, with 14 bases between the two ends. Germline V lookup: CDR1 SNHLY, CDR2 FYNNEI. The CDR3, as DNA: TGTGCCAGCAGTGGAGACAGCCCTGGAGGCTACACCTTC. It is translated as CASSGDSPGGYTF.

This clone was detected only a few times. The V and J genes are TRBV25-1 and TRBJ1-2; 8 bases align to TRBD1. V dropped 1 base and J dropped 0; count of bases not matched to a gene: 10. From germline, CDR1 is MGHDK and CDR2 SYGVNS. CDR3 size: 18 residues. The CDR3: CASSESGTGAPSNYGYTF. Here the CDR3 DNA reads TGTGCCAGCAGTGAATCGGGGACAGGCGCACCGTCTAACTATGGCTACACCTTC.

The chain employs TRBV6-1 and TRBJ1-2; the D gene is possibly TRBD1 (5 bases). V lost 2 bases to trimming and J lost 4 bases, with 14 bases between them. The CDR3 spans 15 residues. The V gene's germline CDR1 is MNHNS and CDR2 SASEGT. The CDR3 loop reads CASSERGGVSYGYTF. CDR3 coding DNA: TGTGCCAGCAGTGAACGGGGGGGAGTGAGCTATGGCTACACCTTC.

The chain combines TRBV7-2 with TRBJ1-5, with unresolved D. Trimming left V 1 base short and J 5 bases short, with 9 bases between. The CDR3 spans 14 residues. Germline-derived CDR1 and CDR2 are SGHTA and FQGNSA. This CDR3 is CASSLVRSDQPQHF. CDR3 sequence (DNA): TGTGCCAGCAGCTTAGTACGTTCTGATCAGCCCCAGCATTTT.

The chain's CDR3 is CASSLGWGPGTDTQYF. The DNA for the CDR3 is TGTGCCAGCAGCTTAGGTTGGGGGCCCGGCACAGATACGCAGTATTTT. The chain couples TRBV7-2 to TRBJ2-3, with TRBD1 as a possible D gene (6 bases). The CDR3 runs to 16 residues. CDR1 is SGHTA, CDR2 FQGNSA, per germline. V lost 1 base to trimming and J lost 1 base, with 12 bases between them.

CDR3 bases: TGTGCCAGCAGTTGGGACAGGGCCTATGGCTACACCTTC. This translates into CASSWDRAYGYTF. The chain joins TRBV28 to TRBJ1-2; TRBD1 matches 9 bases. This CDR3 contains 13 residues. Germline V gives CDR1 MDHEN, CDR2 SYDVKM. The ends lost 4 bases at V and 4 bases at J; junction bases unmatched: 1.